This TCR beta chain emerged from a study of follicular helper T cells after annual influenza vaccination (dated 2017 in TCRdb). Looking at the study overall: Blood was drawn on days 0, 7 and 28 after each seasonal influenza vaccination. To study recall of cTfh clones, some subjects were followed through successive annual vaccinations in the 2013-2014, 2014-2015 and 2015-2016 seasons. One week after vaccination, a second recruited cohort of roughly 12 subjects (Table S1) displayed a similar ICOS+CD38+ cTfh response. Multi-year samples were obtained from about 6 subjects, with two vaccination seasons covered for a few subjects and three seasons covered for two subjects. The 2015 samples were processed right after collection, while the 2013-2014 samples were cryopreserved. Summary of the overall study and its limitations: Successive annual vaccinations recalled a recurring oligoclonal ICOS+CD38+ cTfh response that included tetramer and AIM influenza-specific clonotypes. Only about 9.5-22% of analyzed cells yielded productive TCRB sequences, so sampling of rare clonotypes was not possible. In the assessment of influenza clone enrichment, the possibility that the much larger non-cTfh compartments were undersampled could not be ruled out. Day 7 ICOS+CD38+ clones were most often found later in ICOS-CD38- cTfh, suggesting that subset may serve as a memory reservoir. ICOS+CD38+ cTfh clonality correlated with the frequency of that population, and its change correlated with the change in circulating plasmablast frequency.

The library was produced with the immunoSEQ multiplex PCR assay. Adaptive Biotechnologies handled the TCRB amplification, library preparation, sequencing and preliminary bioinformatics at Survey level resolution. The paper's data handling went like this. Clonality was calculated in R as 1 minus normalized Shannon entropy, and the Gini index was calculated with the R package ineq. To get the overlap score, the summed counts of shared sequences were divided by the total counts of all sequences in both of the compared samples. Significance of shared clonotypes was assessed by Fisher's exact test, with a theoretical repertoire of 10^7 TCRB sequences assumed. In TCRdb, the immuneACCESS table is reduced to in-frame sequences with V and J assigned. These tables do not hold every clone; where another copy was compared, an unresolved V gene accounts for under half, and the others remain unexplained. The V and J calls and clone size were taken over from that table, and D and trimming were inferred from the DNA. Across this sample there are fewer than 15,000 clones, with 65% to 85% seen only once. The ten largest clones capture 0.44% of the sample.

The CDR3, cysteine through phenylalanine, is 14 amino acids long. The read is trimmed to its CDR3 DNA, 42 bases read in frame from base 1. The junction carries 11 bases between V and J, which are trimmed by 2 bases and 5 bases respectively. Taken from the germline V gene, the CDR1 and CDR2 loops are SGHRS and YFSETQ. On this clone itself: It lacks a known antigen. No base quality values were provided; no much bigger clone lies one nucleotide off.

The sample's time point label, decoded: 2015-2016 season, pre-vaccination. TCRB sequencing was used to follow sorted CD4 subsets from the blood of adults before and after they were given the seasonal inactivated influenza vaccine (Fluvarix). To be eligible, subjects had to live in the community and must not have received influenza vaccine in the previous 6 months. Reasons for exclusion included contraindications to influenza vaccine, substance abuse, HIV/AIDS, active malignancy, immunomodulatory medication, and active illness such as respiratory infection. Between about 35 and 100 mL of blood was sampled per time point. PBMC were isolated using Ficoll-Paque PLUS or SepMate separation. CXCR5- memory CD4 T cells were sorted as a comparison non-Tfh subset. Before DNA extraction, cell subsets were sorted from PBMC on a BD FACS Aria.

This TCR was recovered from an adult who received the influenza vaccine. The chain is encoded by TRBV5-1 joined to TRBJ1-5; no D gene can be assigned with confidence. The source was CXCR5- memory CD4+ T cells sorted from blood, collected on the day of influenza vaccination. The cell subset or site label here, explained by the study, means: CXCR5- memory CD4 T cells. The nucleotide sequence reads as follows: TGCGCCAGCAGCTTACGACACCCCCATCAGCCCCAGCATTTT. Translated, it gives CASSLRHPHQPQHF.